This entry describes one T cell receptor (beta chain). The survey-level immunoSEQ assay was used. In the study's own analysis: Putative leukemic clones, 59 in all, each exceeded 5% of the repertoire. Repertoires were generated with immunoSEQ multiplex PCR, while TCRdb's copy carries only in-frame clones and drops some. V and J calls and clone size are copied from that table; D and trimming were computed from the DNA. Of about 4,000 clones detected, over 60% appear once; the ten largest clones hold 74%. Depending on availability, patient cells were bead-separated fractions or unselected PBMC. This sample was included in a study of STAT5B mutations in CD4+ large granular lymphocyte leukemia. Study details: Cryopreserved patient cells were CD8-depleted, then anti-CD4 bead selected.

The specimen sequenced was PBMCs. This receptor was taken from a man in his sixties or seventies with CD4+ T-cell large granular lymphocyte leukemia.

The CDR3 here is CAWTGTATGNTIYF. The CDR3 nucleotides are TGTGCCTGGACCGGGACTGCGACTGGAAACACCATATATTTT. This chain joins TRBV30 and TRBJ1-3; D might be TRBD1 (5 bases). This CDR3 spans 14 amino acids. Per the germline V gene, CDR1 is GTSNPN and CDR2 is SVGIG (reference sequence). Deletions cut 4 bases from V and 2 bases from J, with 12 bases between. Full variable domain (outside the CDR3, taken from reference TRBV30 and TRBJ1-3): SQTIHQWPATLVQPVGSPLSLECTVEGTSNPNLYWYRQAAGRGLQLLFYSVGIGQISSEVPQNLSASRPQDRQFILSSKKLLLSDSGFYLCAWTGTATGNTIYFGEGSWLTVV.